This T cell receptor beta chain was profiled in a study of OX40 agonist ivuxolimab in advanced cancers. The wider study: People who had prior anti-PD-1, anti-PD-L1 or anti-CTLA-4 therapy could take part, and roughly 40% had some.

V lost 5 bases to trimming and J lost 2 bases, with 9 bases between them. Germline CDR1 and CDR2: SGHTA and FQGNSA. This CDR3 spans 13 amino acids. Data came from immunoSEQ multiplex PCR; TCRdb stores just in-frame clones and leaves some out. The sample holds just over 95,000 clones, roughly 84% seen once. The receptor was derived from an adult with an advanced solid tumor such as melanoma, head and neck, liver or kidney cancer. The sample in question was CD4+ or CD8+ T cells sorted from blood, obtained in a trial of the OX40 agonist ivuxolimab. V usage is TRBV7-2 and J usage is TRBJ1-1; D ambiguous. DNA of the CDR3: TGTGCCAGCAGCCCTAGAAGAAACACTGAAGCTTTCTTT. This encodes CASSPRRNTEAFF.